These T cell receptor beta chains were read from a single sample in a study of shared clonotypes between healthy human individuals. Repertoires were generated with immunoSEQ multiplex PCR, while TCRdb's copy carries only in-frame clones and drops some. Among over 2 million clones listed, 80% to 95% were seen once. The sample comprised naive CD4+ T cells from PBMCs. The receptors were gathered from a man aged 18 to 35 in good health. Some clones in this sample may be carry-over from other donors' samples. Each CDR3 is given with its conserved first and last residue. The order of the fields is CDR3 DNA, CDR3 protein, V gene, D gene, J gene, clone size. D genes are given only for firm matches. Some rows have no size entry. The others give once, few or many, or a class for an expanded clone.

CDR3 DNA: TGTGCCAGCAGTCGGGACAGGTGGGGGGGTGGCTTCTTT
CDR3 protein: CASSRDRWGGGFF
V gene: TRBV28
D gene: TRBD1
J gene: TRBJ1-1
clone size: .

CDR3 DNA: TGTGCCAGCAGTGACCGTATCGAGGCAGATACGCAGTATTTT
CDR3 protein: CASSDRIEADTQYF
V gene: TRBV6-4
D gene: .
J gene: TRBJ2-3
clone size: .

CDR3 DNA: TGTGCCAGCAGCGGAGATGGTTGGGGCGGGGTCCAGCCCCAGCATTTT
CDR3 protein: CASSGDGWGGVQPQHF
V gene: TRBV7-9
D gene: .
J gene: TRBJ1-5
clone size: .

CDR3 DNA: TGTGCCAGCAGTTTTGGGGCGCGTAGCACTGAAGCTTTCTTT
CDR3 protein: CASSFGARSTEAFF
V gene: TRBV27
D gene: .
J gene: TRBJ1-1
clone size: .

CDR3 DNA: TGTGCCAGTTCGGATGAGTTTTCGGAGACCCAGTACTTC
CDR3 protein: CASSDEFSETQYF
V gene: TRBV19
D gene: .
J gene: TRBJ2-5
clone size: .

CDR3 DNA: TGTGCCAGCGGTGGACCGCACTATGGCTACACCTTC
CDR3 protein: CASGGPHYGYTF
V gene: TRBV27
D gene: .
J gene: TRBJ1-2
clone size: .

CDR3 DNA: TGCGCCAACCCCGGACGGAACCACTATGGCTACACCTTC
CDR3 protein: CANPGRNHYGYTF
V gene: TRBV10-1
D gene: .
J gene: TRBJ1-2
clone size: .

CDR3 DNA: TGTGCCAGTAGTATGGTACAGGGGAATGAAAAACTGTTTTTT
CDR3 protein: CASSMVQGNEKLFF
V gene: TRBV19
D gene: TRBD1
J gene: TRBJ1-4
clone size: .

CDR3 DNA: TGTGCCAGCAGCTCAACCCGGACTATTGGCTACACCTTC
CDR3 protein: CASSSTRTIGYTF
V gene: TRBV7-2
D gene: .
J gene: TRBJ1-2
clone size: .

CDR3 DNA: TGCGCCAGCAGCACCGGGGGCCCCCCAAGCACAGATACGCAGTATTTT
CDR3 protein: CASSTGGPPSTDTQYF
V gene: TRBV5-1
D gene: .
J gene: TRBJ2-3
clone size: .

CDR3 DNA: TGTGCCAGCAGCCCCCAGGGAAGGGCCTATGGCTACACCTTC
CDR3 protein: CASSPQGRAYGYTF
V gene: TRBV7-8
D gene: .
J gene: TRBJ1-2
clone size: .

CDR3 DNA: TGTGCCAGCAGTTTGTCCTGGGTTGGGGCCTTATCCTCCTACGAGCAGTACTTC
CDR3 protein: CASSLSWVGALSSYEQYF
V gene: TRBV27
D gene: .
J gene: TRBJ2-7
clone size: .

CDR3 DNA: TGTGCCAGCAGTGACACTACAGGGCGTGGTCAGCCCCAGCATTTT
CDR3 protein: CASSDTTGRGQPQHF
V gene: TRBV6-1
D gene: .
J gene: TRBJ1-5
clone size: .

CDR3 DNA: TGTGCCAGCAGCTTTGCTGGATACAATGAGCAGTTCTTC
CDR3 protein: CASSFAGYNEQFF
V gene: TRBV7-2
D gene: .
J gene: TRBJ2-1
clone size: .

CDR3 DNA: TGCGCCAGCAGCTTGGTCGGCAGAGACACCGGGGAGCTGTTTTTT
CDR3 protein: CASSLVGRDTGELFF
V gene: TRBV5-1
D gene: .
J gene: TRBJ2-2
clone size: .

CDR3 DNA: TGTGCCAGCCGTCCGGGACACCATCAGTGGCGGCCCAATTACGAGCAGTACTTC
CDR3 protein: CASRPGHHQWRPNYEQYF
V gene: TRBV19
D gene: .
J gene: TRBJ2-7
clone size: .

CDR3 DNA: TGTGCCAGCAGCGTACGACAAACCGTTAACTATGGCTACACCTTC
CDR3 protein: CASSVRQTVNYGYTF
V gene: TRBV9
D gene: .
J gene: TRBJ1-2
clone size: .

CDR3 DNA: TGTGCCAGCAACCCCCCGGGGGGTTCCGGTCGCGAGCAGTACTTC
CDR3 protein: CASNPPGGSGREQYF
V gene: TRBV28
D gene: TRBD2
J gene: TRBJ2-7
clone size: .

CDR3 DNA: TGTGCCAGCAGCCGGGACTGGGAGCAGTACTTC
CDR3 protein: CASSRDWEQYF
V gene: TRBV5-6
D gene: .
J gene: TRBJ2-7
clone size: .

CDR3 DNA: TGTGCCAGCAGTGTACAGGGTAATGGGGGGGAGACCCAGTACTTC
CDR3 protein: CASSVQGNGGETQYF
V gene: TRBV6-1
D gene: .
J gene: TRBJ2-5
clone size: .

CDR3 DNA: TGCGCCAGCAGCTTGGGGACTAGCGGGAGTAGCACAGATACGCAGTATTTT
CDR3 protein: CASSLGTSGSSTDTQYF
V gene: TRBV5-1
D gene: TRBD2
J gene: TRBJ2-3
clone size: .

CDR3 DNA: TGTGCCAGCAGCCCAGGGACAGCTTACAATTCACCCCTCCACTTT
CDR3 protein: CASSPGTAYNSPLHF
V gene: TRBV28
D gene: TRBD1
J gene: TRBJ1-6
clone size: .

CDR3 DNA: TGTGCCTGGAGGGGACCCGGGCTGAGTGACTATGGCTACACCTTC
CDR3 protein: CAWRGPGLSDYGYTF
V gene: TRBV30
D gene: .
J gene: TRBJ1-2
clone size: .

CDR3 DNA: TGTGCCAGCAGCACGGGACAAAGCACAGATACGCAGTATTTT
CDR3 protein: CASSTGQSTDTQYF
V gene: TRBV7-6
D gene: .
J gene: TRBJ2-3
clone size: once

CDR3 DNA: TGCGCCAGCAGCTCGGGGGCCGGGGAGCTGTTTTTT
CDR3 protein: CASSSGAGELFF
V gene: TRBV10-2
D gene: .
J gene: TRBJ2-2
clone size: .

CDR3 DNA: TGTGCCTCCCGGGACAGTAGCACAGATACGCAGTATTTT
CDR3 protein: CASRDSSTDTQYF
V gene: TRBV6-5
D gene: TRBD1
J gene: TRBJ2-3
clone size: .

CDR3 DNA: TGTGCCACCTCCGTCGTCTGGGGTGGGGAGACCCAGTACTTC
CDR3 protein: CATSVVWGGETQYF
V gene: TRBV19
D gene: .
J gene: TRBJ2-5
clone size: .

CDR3 DNA: TGTGCCAGCAGCGTAGGAGGTAGCGGGGGCACAGATACGCAGTATTTT
CDR3 protein: CASSVGGSGGTDTQYF
V gene: TRBV9
D gene: TRBD2
J gene: TRBJ2-3
clone size: .

CDR3 DNA: TGTGCCAGCAGTTACTCGAGTCAGAGTGAAGCTTTCTTT
CDR3 protein: CASSYSSQSEAFF
V gene: TRBV6-6
D gene: .
J gene: TRBJ1-1
clone size: .